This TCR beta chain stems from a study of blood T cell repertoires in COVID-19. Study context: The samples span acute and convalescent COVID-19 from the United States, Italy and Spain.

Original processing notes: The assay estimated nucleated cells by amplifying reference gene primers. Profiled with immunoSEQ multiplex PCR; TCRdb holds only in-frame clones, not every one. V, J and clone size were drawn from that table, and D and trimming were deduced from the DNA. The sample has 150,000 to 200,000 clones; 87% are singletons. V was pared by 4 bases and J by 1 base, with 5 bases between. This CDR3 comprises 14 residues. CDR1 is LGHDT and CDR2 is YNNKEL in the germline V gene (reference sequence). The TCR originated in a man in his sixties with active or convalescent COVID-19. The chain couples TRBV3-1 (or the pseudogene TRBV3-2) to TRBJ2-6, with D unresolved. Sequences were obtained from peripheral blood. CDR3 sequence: CASSPSSGANVLTF. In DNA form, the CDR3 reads TGTGCCAGCAGCCCTTCTTCTGGGGCCAACGTCCTGACTTTC.